A selection of T cell receptor beta chains follows, all from one sample in a study of T cells in Graves' hyperthyroidism and ophthalmopathy. TCRdb recomputed calls from the multiplex PCR reads with MiXCR, one row per CDR3 protein. The sample has 530,000 or so distinct CDR3 sequences, 17% seen once. Sequenced material: blood. These receptors all stem from a woman aged 18-35 years with Graves' ophthalmopathy. Both conserved end residues are part of each CDR3. The D gene is left open where the match is weak.

TRBD2	TRBV7-6	TRBJ2-2	CASSIRLAGGRNTGELFF
TRBD1	TRBV4-1	TRBJ2-3	CASSQLLRGQGAEGTQYF
TRBD1	TRBV12-3/TRBV12-4	TRBJ1-5	CASSLGRGPQPQHF
NA	TRBV20-1	TRBJ1-4	CSAGGGTDEKLFF
TRBD2	TRBV6-1	TRBJ2-1	CASSRGLAGVFNEQFF
NA	TRBV5-4	TRBJ2-3	CASSELALPDTQYF
TRBD1	TRBV6-2/TRBV6-3	TRBJ1-5	CASEGASGNQPQHF
NA	TRBV7-8	TRBJ1-1	CASSPYGNTEAFF
TRBD2	TRBV28	TRBJ2-7	CASSFRGGRVEQYF
NA	TRBV28	TRBJ2-7	CASSPAGTASSYEQYF